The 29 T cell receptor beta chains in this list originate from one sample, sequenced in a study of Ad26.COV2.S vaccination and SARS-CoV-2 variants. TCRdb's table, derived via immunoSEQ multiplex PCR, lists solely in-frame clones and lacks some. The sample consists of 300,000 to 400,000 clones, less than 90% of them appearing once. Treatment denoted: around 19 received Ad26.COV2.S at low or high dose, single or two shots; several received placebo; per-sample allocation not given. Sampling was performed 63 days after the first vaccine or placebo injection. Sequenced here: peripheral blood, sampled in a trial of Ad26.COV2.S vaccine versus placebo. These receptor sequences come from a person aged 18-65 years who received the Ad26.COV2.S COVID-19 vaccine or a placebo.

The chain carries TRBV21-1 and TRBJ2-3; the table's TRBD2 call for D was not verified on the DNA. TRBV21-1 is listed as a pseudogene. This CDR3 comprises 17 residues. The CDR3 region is CASSRTSGNPSTDTQYF. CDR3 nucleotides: TGTGCCAGCAGTAGGACTAGCGGGAACCCTAGCACAGATACGCAGTATTTT.

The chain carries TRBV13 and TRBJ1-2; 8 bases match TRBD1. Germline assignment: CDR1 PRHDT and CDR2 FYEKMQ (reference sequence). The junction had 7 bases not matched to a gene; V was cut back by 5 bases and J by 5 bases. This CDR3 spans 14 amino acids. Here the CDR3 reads CASSQGQGLYGYTF. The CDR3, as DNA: TGTGCCAGCAGCCAAGGACAGGGCCTTTATGGCTACACCTTC.

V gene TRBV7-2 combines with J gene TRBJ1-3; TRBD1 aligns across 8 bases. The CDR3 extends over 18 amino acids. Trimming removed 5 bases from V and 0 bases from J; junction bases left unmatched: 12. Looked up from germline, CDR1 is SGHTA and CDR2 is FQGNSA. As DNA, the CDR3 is TGTGCCAGCAGCCTGACGAAGGGAGACAGGGGCTCTGGAAACACCATATATTTT. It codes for CASSLTKGDRGSGNTIYF. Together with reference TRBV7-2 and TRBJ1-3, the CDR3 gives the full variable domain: GAGVSQSPSNKVTEKGKDVELRCDPISGHTALYWYRQSLGQGLEFLIYFQGNSAPDKSGLPSDRFSAERTGGSVSTLTIQRTQQEDSAVYLCASSLTKGDRGSGNTIYFGEGSWLTVV.

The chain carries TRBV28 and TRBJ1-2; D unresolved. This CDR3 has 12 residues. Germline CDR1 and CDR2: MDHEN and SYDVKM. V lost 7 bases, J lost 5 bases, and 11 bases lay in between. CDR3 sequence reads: CASTFDRYGYTF. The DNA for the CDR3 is TGTGCCAGCACCTTCGACCGGTATGGCTACACCTTC.

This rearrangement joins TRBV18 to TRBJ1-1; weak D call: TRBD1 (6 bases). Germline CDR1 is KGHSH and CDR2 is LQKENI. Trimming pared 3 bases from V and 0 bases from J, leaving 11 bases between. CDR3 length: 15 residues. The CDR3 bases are TGTGCCAGCTCACCTATGGACAGCATGAACACTGAAGCTTTCTTT. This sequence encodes CASSPMDSMNTEAFF.

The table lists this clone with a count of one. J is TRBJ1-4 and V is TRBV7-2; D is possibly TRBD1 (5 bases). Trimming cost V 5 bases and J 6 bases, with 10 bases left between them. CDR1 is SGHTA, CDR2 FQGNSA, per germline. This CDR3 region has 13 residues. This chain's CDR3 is CASSRGVDEKLFF. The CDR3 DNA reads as TGTGCCAGCAGCCGAGGGGTCGATGAAAAACTGTTTTTT.

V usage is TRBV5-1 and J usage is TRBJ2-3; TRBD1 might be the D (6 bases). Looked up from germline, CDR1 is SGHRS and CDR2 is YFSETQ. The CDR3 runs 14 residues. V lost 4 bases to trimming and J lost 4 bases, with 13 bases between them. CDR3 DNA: TGCGCCAGCAGCGAAGGCAGGGGCTCAGATACGCAGTATTTT. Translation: CASSEGRGSDTQYF.

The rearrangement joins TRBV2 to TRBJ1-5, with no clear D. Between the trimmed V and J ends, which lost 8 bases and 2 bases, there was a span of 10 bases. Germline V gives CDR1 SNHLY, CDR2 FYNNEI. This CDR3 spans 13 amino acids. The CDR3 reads CASGQWGNQPQHF. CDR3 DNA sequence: TGTGCCAGCGGGCAGTGGGGCAATCAGCCCCAGCATTTT.

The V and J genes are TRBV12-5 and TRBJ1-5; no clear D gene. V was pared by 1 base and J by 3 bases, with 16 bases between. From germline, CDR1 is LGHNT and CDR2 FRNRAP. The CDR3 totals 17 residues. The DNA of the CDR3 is TGTGCTAGTGGTTTGGCCCCGGCCAGTAGAAACAATCAGCCCCAGCATTTT. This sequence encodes CASGLAPASRNNQPQHF.

CDR3 in amino acids: CASTRTSGRGSYEQYF. The CDR3 region has the DNA TGTGCCAGCACTAGGACTAGTGGGAGGGGGTCCTACGAGCAGTACTTC. V gene TRBV27 combines with J gene TRBJ2-7; a possible D gene is TRBD2 (7 bases). Germline V gene data show CDR1 as MNHEY and CDR2 as SMNVEV (reference sequence). The CDR3 covers 16 residues. V shed 7 bases and J shed 1 base, with 20 bases lying between them.

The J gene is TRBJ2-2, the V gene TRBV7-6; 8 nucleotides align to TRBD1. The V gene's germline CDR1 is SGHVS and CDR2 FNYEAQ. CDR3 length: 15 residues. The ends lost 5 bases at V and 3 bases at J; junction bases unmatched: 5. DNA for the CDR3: TGTGCCAGCAGCCAGGGACAGGCTGACACCGGGGAGCTGTTTTTT. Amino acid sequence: CASSQGQADTGELFF.

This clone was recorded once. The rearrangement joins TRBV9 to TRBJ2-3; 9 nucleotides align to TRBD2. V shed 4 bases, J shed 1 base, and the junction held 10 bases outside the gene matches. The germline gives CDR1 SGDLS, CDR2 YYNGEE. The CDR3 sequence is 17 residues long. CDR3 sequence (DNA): TGTGCCAGCAGCCAAAAGCGGGGGGAAGTGGGCACAGATACGCAGTATTTT. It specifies CASSQKRGEVGTDTQYF.

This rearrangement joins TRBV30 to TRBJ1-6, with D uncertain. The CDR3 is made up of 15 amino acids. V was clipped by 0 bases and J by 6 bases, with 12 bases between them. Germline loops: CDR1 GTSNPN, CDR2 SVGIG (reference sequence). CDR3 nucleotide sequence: TGTGCCTGGAGTGTACGGCCGATCCGTAATTCACCCCTCCACTTT. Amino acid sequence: CAWSVRPIRNSPLHF.

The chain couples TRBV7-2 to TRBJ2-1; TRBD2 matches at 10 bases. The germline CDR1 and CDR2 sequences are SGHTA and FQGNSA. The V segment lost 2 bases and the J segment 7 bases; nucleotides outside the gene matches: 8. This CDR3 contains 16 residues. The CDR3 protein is CASSLFVAGGVNEQFF. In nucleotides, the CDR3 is TGTGCCAGCAGCTTATTCGTAGCGGGAGGTGTTAATGAGCAGTTCTTC.

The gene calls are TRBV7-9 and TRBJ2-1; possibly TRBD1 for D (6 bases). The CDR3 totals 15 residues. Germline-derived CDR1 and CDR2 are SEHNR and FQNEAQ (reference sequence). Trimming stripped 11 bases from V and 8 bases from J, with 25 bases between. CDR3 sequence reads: CAANFARGIRDEQFF. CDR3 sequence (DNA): TGTGCCGCCAACTTTGCTAGGGGGATTCGGGATGAGCAGTTCTTC.

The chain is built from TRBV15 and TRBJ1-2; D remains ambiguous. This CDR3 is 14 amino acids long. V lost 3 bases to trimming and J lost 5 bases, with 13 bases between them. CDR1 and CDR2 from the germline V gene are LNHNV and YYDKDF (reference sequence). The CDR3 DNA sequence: TGTGCCACCAGCAGTGAAGTTAGACCTTATGGCTACACCTTC. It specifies CATSSEVRPYGYTF.

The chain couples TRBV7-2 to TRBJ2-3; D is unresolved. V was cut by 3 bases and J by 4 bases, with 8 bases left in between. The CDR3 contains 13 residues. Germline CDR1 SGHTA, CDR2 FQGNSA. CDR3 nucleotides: TGTGCCAGCAGCTTGCAGTTTGCAGATACGCAGTATTTT. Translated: CASSLQFADTQYF. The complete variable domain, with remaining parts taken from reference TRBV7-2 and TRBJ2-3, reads GAGVSQSPSNKVTEKGKDVELRCDPISGHTALYWYRQSLGQGLEFLIYFQGNSAPDKSGLPSDRFSAERTGGSVSTLTIQRTQQEDSAVYLCASSLQFADTQYFGPGTRLTVL.

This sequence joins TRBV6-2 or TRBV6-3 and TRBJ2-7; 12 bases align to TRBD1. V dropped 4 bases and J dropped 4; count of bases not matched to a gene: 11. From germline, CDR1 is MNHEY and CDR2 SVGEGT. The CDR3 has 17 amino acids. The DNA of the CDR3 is TGTGCCAGCAGTTTCACCCCCGGGACAGGGGGCTTTTACGAGCAGTACTTC. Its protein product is CASSFTPGTGGFYEQYF.

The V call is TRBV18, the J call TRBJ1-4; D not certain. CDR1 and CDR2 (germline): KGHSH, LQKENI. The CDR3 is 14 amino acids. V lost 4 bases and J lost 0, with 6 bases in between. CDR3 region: CASSRASTNEKLFF. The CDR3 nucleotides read TGTGCCAGCTCACGGGCATCAACTAATGAAAAACTGTTTTTT.

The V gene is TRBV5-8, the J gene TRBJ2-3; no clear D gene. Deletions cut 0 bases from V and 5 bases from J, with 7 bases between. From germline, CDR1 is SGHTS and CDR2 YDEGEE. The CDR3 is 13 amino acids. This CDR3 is CASSLALGDTQYF. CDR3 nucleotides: TGTGCCAGCAGCTTGGCCCTGGGAGATACGCAGTATTTT.

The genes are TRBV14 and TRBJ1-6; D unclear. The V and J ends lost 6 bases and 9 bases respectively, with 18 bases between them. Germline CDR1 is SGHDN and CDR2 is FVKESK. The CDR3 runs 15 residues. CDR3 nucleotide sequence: TGTGCCAGCAGTTCGGAAAGGGTGGGAAGTTCACCCCTCCACTTT. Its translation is CASSSERVGSSPLHF.

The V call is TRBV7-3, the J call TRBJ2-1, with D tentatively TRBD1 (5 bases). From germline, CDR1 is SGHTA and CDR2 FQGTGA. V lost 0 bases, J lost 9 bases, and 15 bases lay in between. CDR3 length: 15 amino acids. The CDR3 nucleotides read TGTGCCAGCAGCTTAACGGCAGGGAAGTCAGGTGAGCAGTTCTTC. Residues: CASSLTAGKSGEQFF.

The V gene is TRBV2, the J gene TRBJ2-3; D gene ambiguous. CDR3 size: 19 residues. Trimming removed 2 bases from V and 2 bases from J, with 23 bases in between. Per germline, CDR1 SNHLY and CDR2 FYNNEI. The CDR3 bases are TGTGCCAGCAGTGAATTACGGCGGAGTAGCAGAGCCCCCACAGATACGCAGTATTTT. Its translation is CASSELRRSSRAPTDTQYF.

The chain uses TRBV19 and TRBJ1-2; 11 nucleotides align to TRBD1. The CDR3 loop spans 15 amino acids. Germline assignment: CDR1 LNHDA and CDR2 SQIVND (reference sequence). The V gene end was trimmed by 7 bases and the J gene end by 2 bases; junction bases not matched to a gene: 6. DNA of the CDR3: TGTGCCAGTACCGACCGGGACAGGGGGAACTATGGCTACACCTTC. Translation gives CASTDRDRGNYGYTF.

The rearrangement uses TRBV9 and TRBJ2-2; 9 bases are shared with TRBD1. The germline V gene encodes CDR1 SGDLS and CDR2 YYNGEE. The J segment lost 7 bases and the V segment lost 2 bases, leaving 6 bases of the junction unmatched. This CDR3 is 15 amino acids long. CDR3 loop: CASSVSQGASGELFF. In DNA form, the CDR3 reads TGTGCCAGCAGCGTTTCACAGGGGGCAAGCGGGGAGCTGTTTTTT.

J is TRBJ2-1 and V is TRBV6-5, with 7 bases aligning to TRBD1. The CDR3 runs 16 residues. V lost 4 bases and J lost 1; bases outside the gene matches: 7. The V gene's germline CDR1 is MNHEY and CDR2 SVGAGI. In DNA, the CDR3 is TGTGCCAGCAGTTCAGCGACAGGGATTTCCTACAATGAGCAGTTCTTC. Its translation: CASSSATGISYNEQFF.

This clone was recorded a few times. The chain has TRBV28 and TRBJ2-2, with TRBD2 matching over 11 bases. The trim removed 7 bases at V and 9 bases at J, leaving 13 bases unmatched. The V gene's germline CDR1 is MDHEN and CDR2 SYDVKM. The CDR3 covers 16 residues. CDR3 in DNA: TGTGCCAGCAAATTAGGGACTAGCGGTAGTAAAAGGGAGCTGTTTTTT. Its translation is CASKLGTSGSKRELFF.

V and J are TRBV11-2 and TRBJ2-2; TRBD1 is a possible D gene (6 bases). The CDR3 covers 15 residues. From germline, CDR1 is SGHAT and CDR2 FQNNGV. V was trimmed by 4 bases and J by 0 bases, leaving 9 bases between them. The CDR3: CASSSGTTNTGELFF. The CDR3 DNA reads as TGTGCCAGCAGCTCCGGGACAACGAACACCGGGGAGCTGTTTTTT. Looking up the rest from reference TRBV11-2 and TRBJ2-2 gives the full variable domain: EAGVAQSPRYKIIEKRQSVAFWCNPISGHATLYWYQQILGQGPKLLIQFQNNGVVDDSQLPKDRFSAERLKGVDSTLKIQPAKLEDSAVYLCASSSGTTNTGELFFGEGSRLTVL.

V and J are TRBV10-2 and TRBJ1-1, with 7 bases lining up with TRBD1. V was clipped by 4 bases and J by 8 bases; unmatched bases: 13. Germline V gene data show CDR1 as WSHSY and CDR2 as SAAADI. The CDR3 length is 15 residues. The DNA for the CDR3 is TGCGCCAGCAGTGGAACCCTACAGGGGTTTGGGGAAGCTTTCTTT. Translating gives CASSGTLQGFGEAFF.